These 3 T cell receptor beta chains came from one sample sequenced in a study of response to subunit inactivated influenza vaccine. TCRdb reprocessed the RT-PCR reads with MiXCR, giving one entry per CDR3 protein. This table has around 200,000 distinct CDR3 sequences, over 9.5% appearing once. This sample also appeared in a second study, on T cells expressing NK-cell markers. That paper states: Scientists made TCR beta cDNA using 5'RACE template switching with UMIs.

Here the sequenced sample was CD8+ T cells sorted from PBMCs, taken 11 to 12 days after vaccination. Receptors were obtained from a man over 45 who received an inactivated influenza vaccine.

CDR3 region: CASSLVSGSYGYTF. CDR3 nucleotide sequence: TGTGCCAGCAGCTTGGTATCAGGGAGCTATGGCTACACCTTC. The rearrangement joins TRBV5-4 to TRBJ1-2, with D possibly TRBD1 on 5 matching bases. With 0 bases removed from V and 4 bases from J, the gap between germline ends came to 10 bases. The CDR3 runs to 14 residues. Germline V CDR1 and CDR2: SGHNT, YYREEE (reference sequence).

V gene TRBV20-1 combines with J gene TRBJ1-1; 7 bases line up with TRBD1. The germline V gene encodes CDR1 DFQATT and CDR2 SNEGSKA (reference sequence). The junction had 10 bases not matched to a gene; V was cut back by 6 bases and J by 6 bases. The CDR3 sequence is 13 residues long. CDR3 protein: CSAPRAGGSEAFF. In DNA form, the CDR3 reads TGCAGTGCCCCACGGGCAGGGGGGTCTGAAGCTTTCTTT.

The rearrangement links TRBV3-1 to TRBJ2-1; 11 bases agree with TRBD2. This CDR3 spans 18 amino acids. CDR1 is LGHDT and CDR2 is YNNKEL in the germline V gene (reference sequence). The junction had 12 bases not matched to a gene; V was cut back by 5 bases and J by 3 bases. CDR3 nucleotide sequence: TGTGCCAGCAGCTATTATTCTAGCGGGGGGCGGTACTACAATGAGCAGTTCTTC. Protein product: CASSYYSSGGRYYNEQFF.